This is a list of T cell receptor beta chains from one sample in a study of cytomegalovirus exposure and HLA in healthy donors. Data came from immunoSEQ multiplex PCR; TCRdb stores just in-frame clones and leaves some out. The sample lists 150,000 to 200,000 clones, more than 60% occurring once. The sample was PBMCs. These receptors came from a man aged 18 to 30 in good health and CMV-seronegative. Each CDR3 is given with its conserved first and last residue. A D gene is named only where the DNA matches it firmly. The size field is filled for only some rows; it gives once, few, many or a size class.

TRBV7-9	TRBJ1-1	.	.	TGTGCCAGCAGTTGGGGCGGGGACACTGAAGCTTTCTTT	CASSWGGDTEAFF
TRBV4-3	TRBJ1-2	.	.	TGCGCCAGCAGCTCAAGATGGTTACAGGGTAGCTATGGCTACACCTTC	CASSSRWLQGSYGYTF
TRBV7-2	TRBJ2-7	few	TRBD2	TGTGCCAGCAGCCCTACCGGGACTAGCGGCCTTCTATCCTCCTACGAGCAGTACTTC	CASSPTGTSGLLSSYEQYF
TRBV6-6	TRBJ1-2	.	.	TGTGCCAGCATGGACAGCCCCTATGGCTACACCTTC	CASMDSPYGYTF
TRBV6-5	TRBJ2-1	.	TRBD2	TGTGCCAGCACCGGGGGGGGGAGCTACAATGAGCAGTTCTTC	CASTGGGSYNEQFF
TRBV9	TRBJ2-3	.	.	TGTGCCAGCAGCGTAGGACTTAGCACAGATACGCAGTATTTT	CASSVGLSTDTQYF
TRBV7-2	TRBJ1-1	.	.	TGTGCCAGCAGCCCTCAGGGCAGATTGAACACTGAAGCTTTCTTT	CASSPQGRLNTEAFF
TRBV30	TRBJ2-3	.	TRBD1	TGTGCCTGGACAGGGACAGATTCCACAGATACGCAGTATTTT	CAWTGTDSTDTQYF
TRBV5-1	TRBJ1-2	.	.	TGCGCCAGCAGCCAGGGGCTGGGAGGCTACACCTTC	CASSQGLGGYTF
TRBV18	TRBJ2-7	.	TRBD2	TGTGCCAGCTCACTCCCCGGACTAGCCGACGAGCAGTACTTC	CASSLPGLADEQYF
TRBV7-2	TRBJ2-1	.	.	TGTGCCAGCAGCGTCACTCGTGGAAGGGAGCAGTTCTTC	CASSVTRGREQFF
TRBV4-2	TRBJ1-4	.	TRBD1	TGTGCCAGCAGCCAGGCAGGGACAGAAACTAATGAAAAACTGTTTTTT	CASSQAGTETNEKLFF
TRBV6-1	TRBJ1-2	.	.	TGTGCCAGCTTGGGCAGGGGTTTTAACTATGGCTACACCTTC	CASLGRGFNYGYTF
TRBV19	TRBJ1-2	.	.	TGTGCCAGTAGTTTTAACAGGGCTGGCTACACCTTC	CASSFNRAGYTF
TRBV6-5	TRBJ2-1	.	.	TGTGCCAGCAGTCCTCCCGGGTCTTACAATGAGCAGTTCTTC	CASSPPGSYNEQFF
TRBV29-1	TRBJ1-6	.	.	TGCAGCGTTGCCGGGGGACTTTTTACACCCCTCCACTTT	CSVAGGLFTPLHF
TRBV27	TRBJ2-1	.	.	TGTCCCAAAACCCGAGCGACGGTGATTTATGAGCAGTTCTTC	CPKTRATVIYEQFF
TRBV7-3	TRBJ2-7	.	TRBD1	TGTGCCAGCAGCCGGGACAGCGGAGAGGAGCAGTACTTC	CASSRDSGEEQYF
TRBV2	TRBJ1-3	many	TRBD1	TGTGCCAGCGGGGACAGGGGACTCTCTGGAAACACCATATATTTT	CASGDRGLSGNTIYF
TRBV5-1	TRBJ2-3	.	TRBD2	TGCGCCAGCAGCGAGGGGACTAGCGGGGCCTTTAGCACAGATACGCAGTATTTT	CASSEGTSGAFSTDTQYF
TRBV6-5	TRBJ1-3	.	TRBD1	TGTGCCAGCAGTTACGACAGGGCCTCTGGAAACACCATATATTTT	CASSYDRASGNTIYF
TRBV5-4	TRBJ2-1	.	TRBD2	TGTGCCAGCAGCTCTTCGGGGGGGACGTACAATGAGCAGTTCTTC	CASSSSGGTYNEQFF
TRBV27	TRBJ2-7	.	.	TGTGCCAGCAGGCGGAGGGAGGCAGCCTACGAGCAGTACTTC	CASRRREAAYEQYF
TRBV5-1	TRBJ2-2	.	.	TGCGCCAGCAGCTTGGGTAGCACCGGGGAGCTGTTTTTT	CASSLGSTGELFF
TRBV18	TRBJ2-7	.	.	TGTGCCAGCTCGGGAGGCGGCTCCTACGAGCAGTACTTC	CASSGGGSYEQYF
TRBV7-2	TRBJ2-5	.	TRBD2	TGTGCCAGCAGCTCGCGCGAACGACCAACTAGCGCAGAGACCCAGTACTTC	CASSSRERPTSAETQYF
TRBV11-2	TRBJ2-1	.	TRBD1	TGTGCCAGCAGGCCCCCCGGGACAGGGACCTACAATGAGCAGTTCTTC	CASRPPGTGTYNEQFF
TRBV6-5	TRBJ2-3	few	TRBD2	TGTGCCAGCAGATCTAGCGGTTTCACAGATACGCAGTATTTT	CASRSSGFTDTQYF
TRBV7-9	TRBJ2-3	.	TRBD2	TGTGCCAGCAGCTTAGTGGGGACTAGCAGGCCAGATACGCAGTATTTT	CASSLVGTSRPDTQYF
TRBV27	TRBJ2-5	.	TRBD2	TGTGCCAGCAGTTCGCTAGCGGGGGGTCAAGAGACCCAGTACTTC	CASSSLAGGQETQYF
TRBV19	TRBJ2-7	few	.	TGTGCCAGTAGCCTCGGCCGAACAGGGTACGAGCAGTACTTC	CASSLGRTGYEQYF
TRBV5-1	TRBJ2-7	.	TRBD1	TGCGCCAGCAGCTCGACAGGGTGGGAGCAGTACTTC	CASSSTGWEQYF
TRBV10-3	TRBJ2-3	.	.	TGTGCCATCAGCCTTAGAACAGATACGCAGTATTTT	CAISLRTDTQYF